A single sample is the source of the 32 T cell receptor beta chains below, sequenced in a study of T cell clones after liver transplantation. Only in-frame clones appear in the TCRdb table, and some are missing; sequencing was by immunoSEQ multiplex PCR. The sample yields around 97,000 clones, about 81% seen once. Specimen: CD4+ T cells from blood, collected approximately 43 months after liver transplant. The source is a human patient who received a liver transplant. Some T cells may be the graft donor's.

The CDR3 bases are TGTGCCAGCAGTTACGACAGGGTCACTGAAGCTTTCTTT. Amino acids: CASSYDRVTEAFF. The chain combines TRBV6-6 with TRBJ1-1; 7 bases fit TRBD1. The CDR3 has 13 amino acids. J gave up 4 bases and V 2 bases, and 1 base lay outside the gene matches. Per the germline V gene, CDR1 is MNHNY and CDR2 is SVGAGI (reference sequence).

A few counts support this clone. V usage is TRBV7-8 and J usage is TRBJ1-2, with 9 bases aligning to TRBD1. The V gene end was trimmed by 5 bases and the J gene end by 3 bases; junction bases not matched to a gene: 4. Germline CDR1 is SGHVS and CDR2 is FQNEAQ. The CDR3 spans 14 residues. The CDR3 reads CASSPRTGDYGYTF. CDR3 in DNA: TGTGCCAGCAGCCCAAGGACAGGGGACTATGGCTACACCTTC.

The rearrangement joins TRBV7-9 to TRBJ1-1; D is uncertain. With 5 bases removed from V and 1 base from J, the gap between germline ends came to 8 bases. The germline CDR1 and CDR2 sequences are SEHNR and FQNEAQ (reference sequence). The CDR3 loop spans 13 amino acids. CDR3 loop: CASSPSGNTEAFF. The CDR3 nucleotides read TGTGCCAGCAGCCCCTCTGGGAACACTGAAGCTTTCTTT.

The J gene is TRBJ1-4, the V gene TRBV6-1; 10 nucleotides agree with TRBD1. Trimming at V came to 8 bases and at J to 7 bases, leaving 4 bases not matched to a gene. Germline V gene sequence: CDR1 MNHNS, CDR2 SASEGT. There are 13 residues in the CDR3. The CDR3 DNA reads TGTGCCAGCGTTCGGGACAGGGGTGAAAAACTGTTTTTT. It encodes CASVRDRGEKLFF.

A few counts support this clone. The gene calls are TRBV9 and TRBJ2-2; possibly TRBD1 or TRBD2 for D (6 bases each). Trimming removed 6 bases at V and 3 bases at J, with 12 bases between. Germline V gene data show CDR1 as SGDLS and CDR2 as YYNGEE. CDR3 length: 14 amino acids. The CDR3 loop reads CASTGGMYTGELFF. CDR3 in DNA: TGTGCCAGCACCGGGGGCATGTACACCGGGGAGCTGTTTTTT.

This rearrangement joins TRBV13 to TRBJ2-1; TRBD2 aligns across 7 bases. Germline V gene sequence: CDR1 PRHDT, CDR2 FYEKMQ (reference sequence). V shed 8 bases and J 9 bases; nucleotides not matched to a gene: 13. The CDR3 sequence is 14 residues long. CDR3 residues: CASRGGGLQGEQFF. In nucleotides, the CDR3 is TGTGCCAGCCGAGGCGGGGGATTACAAGGTGAGCAGTTCTTC.

The J gene is TRBJ1-5, the V gene TRBV7-2; D remains ambiguous. Germline lookup yields CDR1 SGHTA and CDR2 FQGNSA. This CDR3 comprises 14 residues. Trimming shortened V by 5 bases and J by 0 bases, and 8 bases separated the two germline ends. This chain's CDR3 is CASSPRVSNQPQHF. The CDR3 bases are TGTGCCAGCAGCCCTCGGGTTAGCAATCAGCCCCAGCATTTT.

The V gene is TRBV9, the J gene TRBJ2-3; TRBD2 matches at 13 bases. The trim removed 5 bases at V and 4 bases at J, leaving 7 bases unmatched. Germline CDR1 is SGDLS and CDR2 is YYNGEE. CDR3 size: 16 residues. The CDR3 here is CASSKELAGGPDTQYF. As DNA, the CDR3 is TGTGCCAGCAGTAAAGAACTAGCGGGAGGGCCAGATACGCAGTATTTT. The full variable domain, in which reference TRBV9 and TRBJ2-3 provide the parts outside the CDR3, is DSGVTQTPKHLITATGQRVTLRCSPRSGDLSVYWYQQSLDQGLQFLIQYYNGEERAKGNILERFSAQQFPDLHSELNLSSLELGDSALYFCASSKELAGGPDTQYFGPGTRLTVL.

This chain links TRBV5-1 with TRBJ1-1; tentatively, D is TRBD1 (6 bases). The germline gives CDR1 SGHRS, CDR2 YFSETQ. Trimming stripped 1 base from V and 1 base from J, with 14 bases between. This CDR3 comprises 16 residues. The CDR3 region has the DNA TGCGCCAGCAGCTTGAGCCCCGACAGGACGAACACTGAAGCTTTCTTT. Protein sequence: CASSLSPDRTNTEAFF. Complete variable domain (other parts from reference TRBV5-1 and TRBJ1-1): KAGVTQTPRYLIKTRGQQVTLSCSPISGHRSVSWYQQTPGQGLQFLFEYFSETQRNKGNFPGRFSGRQFSNSRSEMNVSTLELGDSALYLCASSLSPDRTNTEAFFGQGTRLTVV.

The CDR3 loop is CASRRTISTDTQYF. CDR3 bases: TGTGCCAGCAGGAGGACAATAAGCACAGATACGCAGTATTTT. The V gene is TRBV6-5, the J gene TRBJ2-3; perhaps TRBD1 as D (5 bases). V gave up 6 bases and J gave up 0 bases, with 10 bases separating them. Germline lookup yields CDR1 MNHEY and CDR2 SVGAGI. The CDR3 has 14 amino acids.

This sequence joins TRBV7-3 and TRBJ1-1; D gene uncertain. The CDR3 runs to 13 residues. Trimming removed 1 base at V and 2 bases at J, with 5 bases between. The germline V gene has CDR1 SGHTA and CDR2 FQGTGA. DNA of the CDR3: TGTGCCAGCAGCTTAAGTAGTAACACTGAAGCTTTCTTT. Amino acid sequence: CASSLSSNTEAFF. Filled out from reference TRBV7-3 and TRBJ1-1, the complete variable domain reads GAGVSQTPSNKVTEKGKYVELRCDPISGHTALYWYRQSLGQGPEFLIYFQGTGAADDSGLPNDRFFAVRPEGSVSTLKIQRTERGDSAVYLCASSLSSNTEAFFGQGTRLTVV.

The V gene is TRBV9, the J gene TRBJ2-1, with TRBD2 identical over 13 bases. V was pared by 3 bases and J by 9 bases, with 9 bases of the junction left unmatched. Germline V gene data show CDR1 as SGDLS and CDR2 as YYNGEE. The CDR3 has 16 residues. The CDR3 is CASSGPGTSGVGEQFF. Here the CDR3 DNA reads TGTGCCAGCAGCGGACCCGGGACTAGCGGGGTTGGTGAGCAGTTCTTC. The full variable domain, completed using reference TRBV9 and TRBJ2-1, is DSGVTQTPKHLITATGQRVTLRCSPRSGDLSVYWYQQSLDQGLQFLIQYYNGEERAKGNILERFSAQQFPDLHSELNLSSLELGDSALYFCASSGPGTSGVGEQFFGPGTRLTVL.

The gene calls are TRBV19 and TRBJ1-4; tentatively, D is TRBD1 (6 bases). In germline, CDR1 is LNHDA, CDR2 SQIVND (reference sequence). V was cut by 9 bases and J by 7 bases, with 15 bases left in between. This CDR3 comprises 13 residues. The DNA for the CDR3 is TGTGCCAGCGATCAGGGGTTGGGTGAAAAACTGTTTTTT. The encoded protein is CASDQGLGEKLFF.

The rearrangement joins TRBV5-1 to TRBJ2-2; D not resolved. The V gene's germline CDR1 is SGHRS and CDR2 YFSETQ. The CDR3 covers 15 residues. Deletions cut 3 bases from V and 2 bases from J, with 11 bases between. CDR3 sequence reads: CASSSRHTNTGELFF. Here the CDR3 DNA reads TGCGCCAGCAGCTCTCGACATACCAACACCGGGGAGCTGTTTTTT.

This clone is a singleton in its sample. This rearrangement joins TRBV27 to TRBJ1-2; D not certain. The V and J ends lost 3 bases and 1 base respectively, with 6 bases between them. The CDR3 runs to 13 residues. Germline V CDR1 and CDR2: MNHEY, SMNVEV (reference sequence). Here the CDR3 DNA reads TGTGCCAGCAGTTTTACGCTTAACTATGGCTACACCTTC. This codes for CASSFTLNYGYTF.

Worth noting for this clone: The junction differs from germline at one of its ends, possibly a read error. V usage is TRBV5-1 and J usage is TRBJ1-1, with D unresolved. The CDR3 has 13 amino acids. Germline CDR1 is SGHRS and CDR2 is YFSETQ. The CDR3, as DNA: TGCGCCAGCAGCTTGGGATCGAACGCTGAAGCTTTCTTT. Residues: CASSLGSNAEAFF.

This chain uses TRBV19 with TRBJ1-6; possible D gene TRBD1, 5 bases. Trimming shortened V by 2 bases and J by 9 bases, and 14 bases separated the two germline ends. Germline V gene sequence: CDR1 LNHDA, CDR2 SQIVND (reference sequence). The CDR3 spans 15 residues. The CDR3 is CASSIIGRAGSPLHF. As DNA, the CDR3 is TGTGCCAGTAGTATAATTGGCAGGGCCGGTTCACCCCTCCACTTT.

The chain uses TRBV5-1 and TRBJ2-2; D is perhaps TRBD2 (5 bases). The CDR3 covers 15 residues. Germline CDR1 SGHRS, CDR2 YFSETQ. V was cut by 1 base and J by 4 bases, with 11 bases left in between. The DNA for the CDR3 is TGCGCCAGCAGCTTGACAGTGGCGGGCACCGGGGAGCTGTTTTTT. This gives the protein CASSLTVAGTGELFF.

This clone turned up a few times. The chain uses TRBV5-1 and TRBJ2-3; no clear D gene. The CDR3 consists of 12 residues. CDR1 is SGHRS, CDR2 YFSETQ, per germline. V was clipped by 4 bases and J by 6 bases, with 9 bases between them. The CDR3 DNA follows: TGCGCCAGCAGCCTCTTTATGGATACGCAGTATTTT. This gives the protein CASSLFMDTQYF.

The genes are TRBV29-1 and TRBJ2-1; the D call may be TRBD1 or TRBD2 (6 bases each). Germline loops: CDR1 SQVTM, CDR2 ANQGSEA. Deletions cut 2 bases from V and 7 bases from J, with 9 bases between. This CDR3 contains 12 residues. The CDR3 DNA is TGCAGCGTTGAAAGGGGGAGGAATGAGCAGTTCTTC. It yields the protein CSVERGRNEQFF.

The V gene is TRBV19, the J gene TRBJ2-2; D is possibly TRBD1 or TRBD2 (7 bases each). Trimming took 8 bases from V and 5 from J, leaving 18 bases between them. The CDR3 is made up of 15 amino acids. Germline V gives CDR1 LNHDA, CDR2 SQIVND (reference sequence). The DNA for the CDR3 is TGTGCCAGTTCCCCTAGACAGGGAGGGACCGGGGAGCTGTTTTTT. It is translated as CASSPRQGGTGELFF.

V gene TRBV2 combines with J gene TRBJ2-3, with D perhaps TRBD1 (6 bases). Germline V CDR1 and CDR2: SNHLY, FYNNEI. The V end was cut by 7 bases, the J end by 6 bases, with 17 bases between. The CDR3 consists of 14 residues. The CDR3: CASKLSQGTDTQYF. The CDR3 DNA reads TGTGCCAGCAAGTTGAGTCAGGGGACCGATACGCAGTATTTT.

The chain has TRBV6-5 and TRBJ1-5; a weak D match, TRBD1 (5 bases). V shed 2 bases and J shed 4 bases, with 6 bases lying between them. In germline, CDR1 is MNHEY, CDR2 SVGAGI. This CDR3 region has 13 residues. CDR3 in DNA: TGTGCCAGCAGTTACCGACAGAATCAGCCCCAGCATTTT. Its translation: CASSYRQNQPQHF.

The V gene is TRBV14, the J gene TRBJ2-7; 13 bases fit TRBD2. Losses at the gene ends were 4 bases for V and 2 bases for J; bases not matched to a gene: 5. The CDR3 spans 16 residues. Per the germline V gene, CDR1 is SGHDN and CDR2 is FVKESK. CDR3 sequence reads: CASSPSGLAGAYEQYF. As DNA, the CDR3 is TGTGCCAGCAGCCCGAGCGGACTAGCGGGGGCCTACGAGCAGTACTTC.

The J gene is TRBJ2-2, the V gene TRBV5-8; D gene uncertain. V gave up 3 bases and J gave up 7 bases, with 13 bases separating them. The CDR3 has 14 amino acids. Germline V gene lookup returns CDR1 SGHTS and CDR2 YDEGEE. CDR3: CASSSAGLFGELFF. The CDR3 DNA is TGTGCCAGCAGCTCTGCCGGGCTCTTCGGGGAGCTGTTTTTT.

The chain uses TRBV7-8 and TRBJ2-3; unclear D gene. This CDR3 is 13 amino acids long. Germline V CDR1 and CDR2: SGHVS, FQNEAQ. Trimming took off 2 bases at V and 3 bases at J, with 6 bases between the two ends. CDR3 bases: TGTGCCAGCAGCTTAATGGGGACAGATACGCAGTATTTT. This encodes CASSLMGTDTQYF. The full variable domain, with the rest looked up from reference TRBV7-8 and TRBJ2-3, is GAGVSQSPRYKVAKRGQDVALRCDPISGHVSLFWYQQALGQGPEFLTYFQNEAQLDKSGLPSDRFFAERPEGSVSTLKIQRTQQEDSAVYLCASSLMGTDTQYFGPGTRLTVL.

This chain connects TRBV28 to TRBJ1-1, with no clear D. Trimming shortened V by 3 bases and J by 4 bases, and 12 bases separated the two germline ends. From germline, CDR1 is MDHEN and CDR2 SYDVKM. This CDR3 region has 14 residues. CDR3 in amino acids: CASSLLWAGTEAFF. The CDR3 coding sequence is TGTGCCAGCAGTTTGCTCTGGGCAGGCACTGAAGCTTTCTTT.

The chain has TRBV4-3 and TRBJ1-1, with D possibly TRBD1 on 5 matching bases. V shed 2 bases and J shed 4 bases, with 8 bases lying between them. This CDR3 has 13 amino acids. Germline V CDR1 and CDR2: LGHNA, YSLEER. CDR3 coding DNA: TGCGCCAGCAGCCAACCCCAGGGCACTGAAGCTTTCTTT. Translation: CASSQPQGTEAFF.

The rearrangement joins TRBV9 to TRBJ2-5, with a tentative D call TRBD2 (6 bases). V was clipped by 0 bases and J by 4 bases, with 13 bases between them. Germline CDR1 and CDR2: SGDLS and YYNGEE. The CDR3 spans 15 residues. CDR3 amino acids: CASSVGGVGSETQYF. For the CDR3, the DNA is TGTGCCAGCAGCGTAGGGGGGGTCGGCTCAGAGACCCAGTACTTC.

The genes are TRBV2 and TRBJ1-2; D may be TRBD1 (5 bases). The CDR3 covers 14 residues. The germline V gene has CDR1 SNHLY and CDR2 FYNNEI. The V end was cut by 6 bases, the J end by 8 bases, with 19 bases between. CDR3 amino acids: CASRLGGGNRGYTF. CDR3 DNA: TGTGCCAGCAGACTTGGGGGAGGTAATAGAGGCTACACCTTC.

This rearrangement joins TRBV25-1 to TRBJ2-3, with D perhaps TRBD1 (5 bases). The ends were cut back, 5 bases at V and 6 bases at J, with 18 bases in the middle. There are 15 residues in the CDR3. Germline loops: CDR1 MGHDK, CDR2 SYGVNS. The CDR3 region has the DNA TGTGCCAGCAGTAAAAGGGAAGGGGTTGTTGATACGCAGTATTTT. The encoded protein is CASSKREGVVDTQYF.

The rearrangement joins TRBV6-6 to TRBJ2-3; tentatively, D is TRBD2 (5 bases). This CDR3 contains 16 residues. V was clipped by 0 bases and J by 4 bases, with 14 bases between them. Germline V lookup: CDR1 MNHNY, CDR2 SVGAGI (reference sequence). The CDR3 is CASSYSHTPRADTQYF. In DNA, the CDR3 is TGTGCCAGCAGTTACTCGCATACACCGAGGGCAGATACGCAGTATTTT.